This TCR beta chain stems from a study of T cell responses to AZD1222 COVID-19 vaccine. For the study at large: Both about-4-week and about-12-week second-dose recipients were combined.

Study-wide points: Targeting of unmutated variant regions was reportedly seen in nearly half of spike-specific TCRs. Among the donors, most were white British and more were female, and clonal diversity was possibly underestimated. Spike-specific TCRs gained breadth and depth after people received two AZD1222 doses.

Libraries were prepared by immunoSEQ multiplex PCR; TCRdb keeps only in-frame clonotypes and omits some of them. The sample includes about 170,000 clones, roughly 92% of them seen just once. On this clone itself: Its cognate antigen is unknown.

The CDR3 spans 11 residues. Germline values: CDR1 DFQATT, CDR2 SNEGSKA (reference sequence). Trimming took 6 bases from V and 8 from J, leaving 13 bases between them. The chain is built from TRBV20-1 and TRBJ1-2; a weak D match, TRBD1 (5 bases). The clonotype originates from an adult in good health. The sample in question was peripheral blood, obtained on day 0 of AZD1222 vaccination. The CDR3: CSAREPRGYTF. DNA for the CDR3: TGCAGTGCCAGGGAACCGAGGGGCTACACCTTC.